The 5 T cell receptor beta chains below all came from one sample that was sequenced in a study of blood T cells in healthy people across ages. A second about 7 to 11 cycle PCR used barcoded and J-beta primers. Each CDR3 protein is one row after TCRdb ran MiXCR on the 5' RACE reads. The repertoire includes about 1,400,000 distinct CDR3 sequences, 59% of them detected once, and roughly 6.3% sits in the top ten. Sequencing used blood. These receptors originate from a man younger than 35 in good health.

The genes are TRBV6-1 and TRBJ2-7, with 10 bases lining up with TRBD2. The ends lost 5 bases at V and 2 bases at J; junction bases unmatched: 6. The CDR3 is made up of 15 amino acids. Germline assignment: CDR1 MNHNS and CDR2 SASEGT. This chain's CDR3 is CASSLKRGGTYEQYF. The CDR3 bases are TGTGCCAGCAGTCTTAAGCGGGGGGGAACCTACGAGCAGTACTTC.

In its sample, this clonotype was seen many times. The chain is built from TRBV29-1 and TRBJ2-1; 10 bases map to TRBD2. With V trimmed by 7 bases and J by 5 bases, 5 bases remained unmatched. The CDR3 extends over 13 amino acids. Germline loops: CDR1 SQVTM, CDR2 ANQGSEA. Written as DNA, the CDR3 is TGCAGCGCTCCGGGACTAGCGAACAATGAGCAGTTCTTC. This sequence encodes CSAPGLANNEQFF.

The chain is built from TRBV7-2 and TRBJ2-3; 11 bases line up with TRBD2. V was pared by 4 bases and J by 6 bases, with 6 bases of the junction left unmatched. In germline, CDR1 is SGHTA, CDR2 FQGNSA. The CDR3 is 15 amino acids. The CDR3, as DNA: TGTGCCAGCAGCTCCGCTAGCGGGGGGATTGATACGCAGTATTTT. Its translation: CASSSASGGIDTQYF.

The chain carries TRBV18 and TRBJ1-5; weak D call: TRBD1 (5 bases). The CDR3 extends over 14 amino acids. CDR1 and CDR2 (germline): KGHSH, LQKENI. V shed 2 bases and J shed 3 bases, with 8 bases lying between them. CDR3: CASSPGASNQPQHF. The CDR3 nucleotides are TGTGCCAGCTCACCAGGGGCCTCCAATCAGCCCCAGCATTTT.

The rearrangement joins TRBV2 to TRBJ1-2, with 9 bases fitting TRBD1. This CDR3 has 17 residues. The V gene's germline CDR1 is SNHLY and CDR2 FYNNEI. V lost 5 bases, J lost 5 bases, and 15 bases stayed unmatched. CDR3 amino acids: CASSLHPGTGLDYGYTF. The CDR3 region has the DNA TGTGCCAGCAGTCTACACCCCGGGACAGGGTTGGATTATGGCTACACCTTC.